This T cell receptor beta chain emerged from a study of T cell responses to AZD1222 COVID-19 vaccine. Overall study: Timing groups of about 4 and about 12 weeks for second doses were pooled.

Assay: immunoSEQ multiplex PCR; the TCRdb copy retains only in-frame clones and omits some. The sample holds about 120,000 clones, roughly 89% seen once. Trimming pared 4 bases from V and 5 bases from J, leaving 18 bases between. CDR1 and CDR2 (germline): KGHSH, LQKENI. The CDR3 extends over 16 amino acids. Findings and caveats of the study: Of the AZD1222 recipients, only five to seven were seropositive at baseline. After two AZD1222 doses, spike-specific TCR breadth and depth rose versus day 0. Epitopes outside B.1.351 and B.1.1.7 mutated regions reportedly drew nearly half of spike TCRs.

Concerning this clone itself: Its antigen is unknown.

Sample: peripheral blood, taken on day 0 of AZD1222 vaccination. The V call is TRBV18, the J call TRBJ2-1; D is perhaps TRBD2 (6 bases). The source of this sequence is an adult in good health. The CDR3 DNA reads TGTGCCAGCTCACGAAATGCGGGACCCTATAACAATGAGCAGTTCTTC. Protein: CASSRNAGPYNNEQFF. The full variable domain, in which reference TRBV18 and TRBJ2-1 provide the parts outside the CDR3, is NAGVMQNPRHLVRRRGQEARLRCSPMKGHSHVYWYRQLPEEGLKFMVYLQKENIIDESGMPKERFSAEFPKEGPSILRIQQVVRGDSAAYFCASSRNAGPYNNEQFFGPGTRLTVL.